This entry concerns a single TCR beta chain. The record originates from a study of PD-L1 blockade in urothelial cancer. The CDR3 is made up of 14 amino acids. Germline loops: CDR1 MNHNS, CDR2 SASEGT. With 6 bases clipped from V and 4 bases from J, the junction kept 6 bases outside the gene matches. TCRdb's table, derived via immunoSEQ multiplex PCR, lists solely in-frame clones and lacks some. Of 71,000 or so clones in the sample, 85% to 90% were seen once. This material consisted of PBMCs, taken around atezolizumab (anti-PD-L1) treatment. This TCR was recovered from a man between 60 and 75 years old with urothelial cancer. The genes are TRBV6-1 and TRBJ1-3; 7 nucleotides agree with TRBD1. The CDR3 sequence: CASSPGTAGNTIYF. CDR3 coding DNA: TGTGCCAGCAGCCCCGGGACAGCGGGAAACACCATATATTTT.